This T cell receptor (beta chain) is from a study of T cell responses to AZD1222 COVID-19 vaccine. Study-wide points: At 160-218 and 743-854, vaccine-associated CD4 TCRs were dominant, and they spanned spike. At baseline, just five to seven AZD1222 recipients tested seropositive. A mostly white British donor set with more females was recruited, and clonal diversity was possibly underestimated. After the peak T cell response, and only then, were repertoires sampled.

TCRdb keeps only in-frame clones here, not all; method: immunoSEQ multiplex PCR. The sample has some 130,000 clones; around nine tenths are singletons. A note on this clone: The antigen is not known.

The source material was peripheral blood, sampled on day 0 of AZD1222 vaccination. The receptor was isolated from an adult in good health.

CDR3 loop: CASSPRTGANQPQHF. CDR3 in DNA: TGTGCCAGCAGCCCCCGGACAGGGGCGAATCAGCCCCAGCATTTT. This chain joins TRBV7-2 and TRBJ1-5; 9 bases are shared with TRBD1. V gave up 5 bases and J gave up 4 bases; unmatched junction bases: 6. CDR1 is SGHTA, CDR2 FQGNSA, per germline. The CDR3 extends over 15 amino acids.